This T cell receptor (beta chain) is drawn from a study of blood T cell repertoires in COVID-19 (dated by TCRdb to about 2020). In terms of the full investigation: The collaborator samples originated in the United States, Italy and Spain and spanned the acute and convalescent phases of COVID-19. The material from the prospective study consisted of cDNA or gDNA derived from T cells, B-cell-depleted T cells, or PBMCs. The dataset comprised deeply sampled blood TCRbeta repertoires from subjects exposed to, actively infected with, or recovered from COVID-19. The repertoires were released in a freely available public database intended as a resource for research on the immune response to SARS-CoV-2. The samples were drawn from two sources: the first 160 participants of the ongoing ImmuneRACE study, and 1,000 to 1,500 subjects contributed by 6 global collaborators. Sample metadata almost always included a de-identified subject ID, COVID-19 status, age in years and sex. Where available, HLA class I and class II types were obtained from metadata supplied by the sample provider rather than from assay-based typing.

What the work shows at the level of the full study, not this receptor alone: The quantity of clinical and demographic metadata differed by source and by participant and was supplied without curation.

Whole blood was collected in K2EDTA tubes by collaborating institutions according to the institutions' own protocols. For TCRbeta analysis, collaborator samples were shipped as frozen whole blood, as isolated PBMCs, or as DNA extracted from either sample type. The immunoSEQ Assay, a bias-controlled multiplex PCR, was used to amplify TCRbeta CDR3 regions from genomic DNA. In the paper's pipeline: The number of nucleated cells in each sample was estimated by amplification of reference gene primers within the assay. To quantify the absolute abundance of each unique TCRbeta CDR3 rearrangement, sequence reads were collapsed and filtered. Productive Simpson clonality was computed per sample as the square root of Simpson's diversity index over productive rearrangements. TCRdb took over this immuneACCESS table, retaining in-frame rearrangements with V and J assigned. Such tables are incomplete; in checked studies, under half of the missing clones stem from an unresolved V gene, and the remainder is unexplained. V and J calls and clone size are copied from that table; D and trimming were computed from the DNA. The sample table holds 140,000 to 150,000 clones, of which roughly 91% were seen once. The ten largest account for around 2.9% of the sample.

Concerning this clone: Its antigen specificity is not known. No base qualities exist here, and no much larger clone lies one base off it.

The CDR3 has 15 amino acids, counting the end cysteine and phenylalanine. The only DNA kept is the CDR3, 45 bases in frame from the first base. Germline trimming: 4 bases from V, 0 bases from J; junction bases outside gene matches: 6. The germline V gene provides CDR1 LGHNA and CDR2 YNFKEQ. Sample: peripheral blood. The TCR originated in a man in his 60s with active or convalescent COVID-19. The chain was built from TRBV4-2 and TRBJ2-7, and TRBD1 aligns with 7 junction nucleotides. The bases are TGTGCCAGCAGCCTAGGACAGGAAAGCTCCTACGAGCAGTACTTC. Protein translation: CASSLGQESSYEQYF.